Listed here are 20 T cell receptor beta chains from one sample, sequenced in a study of tissue T cells after allogeneic stem cell transplantation. Libraries were prepared by immunoSEQ multiplex PCR; TCRdb keeps only in-frame clonotypes and omits some of them. The sample shows approximately 45,000 clones, roughly 92% of them seen only once. The specimen comprised blood, sampled before transplantation. Every receptor here comes from a woman aged 35 to 70 who later had graft-versus-host disease after an allogeneic stem cell transplant.

This chain links TRBV3-1 (or the pseudogene TRBV3-2) with TRBJ1-5; tentative D call: TRBD1 (5 bases). Germline V CDR1 and CDR2: LGHDT, YNNKEL (reference sequence). The CDR3 runs to 16 residues. V lost 3 bases and J lost 6, with 18 bases in between. The CDR3 DNA follows: TGTGCCAGCAGCCATGGTACAGGCCGCCAGGGTCAGCCCCAGCATTTT. Translation: CASSHGTGRQGQPQHF.

Here the CDR3 reads CSVVVSPYEQYF. Here the CDR3 DNA reads TGCAGCGTTGTTGTTTCTCCCTACGAGCAGTACTTC. The gene calls are TRBV29-1 and TRBJ2-7; no firm D call. With 4 bases removed from V and 2 bases from J, the gap between germline ends came to 9 bases. Germline loops: CDR1 SQVTM, CDR2 ANQGSEA. CDR3 length equals 12 residues.

This rearrangement joins TRBV6-5 to TRBJ1-3; TRBD1 is a possible D gene (6 bases). Per germline, CDR1 MNHEY and CDR2 SVGAGI. This CDR3 region has 15 residues. The V end was cut by 2 bases, the J end by 4 bases, with 12 bases between. CDR3 in DNA: TGTGCCAGCAGTTACCAACAGACAGGCGGAAACACCATATATTTT. Its protein is CASSYQQTGGNTIYF.

The chain is built from TRBV28 and TRBJ2-3, with TRBD2 matching over 11 bases. Losses at the gene ends were 6 bases for V and 5 bases for J; bases not matched to a gene: 7. CDR3 length: 15 amino acids. Germline CDR1 is MDHEN and CDR2 is SYDVKM. CDR3 bases: TGTGCCAGCAGCCCACTAGCGGGAGTGAAAGATACGCAGTATTTT. Its protein is CASSPLAGVKDTQYF.

The chain combines TRBV7-9 with TRBJ1-4, with 7 bases matching TRBD1. V trimming: 3 bases; J trimming: 5 bases; junction bases outside the gene matches: 6. Per the germline V gene, CDR1 is SEHNR and CDR2 is FQNEAQ (reference sequence). The CDR3 consists of 15 residues. CDR3 sequence reads: CASSLGTVGNEKLFF. The CDR3 coding sequence is TGTGCCAGCAGCTTGGGGACAGTGGGAAATGAAAAACTGTTTTTT.

The CDR3 DNA is TGTGCCTGGAGCGTGGGGAGGGAGCAGTTCTTC. Translating gives CAWSVGREQFF. This chain connects TRBV30 to TRBJ2-1; D is perhaps TRBD2 (6 bases). The CDR3 consists of 11 residues. V lost 3 bases and J 10 bases, leaving 10 bases between the germline ends. CDR1 and CDR2 from the germline V gene are GTSNPN and SVGIG (reference sequence).

The chain has TRBV28 and TRBJ1-1; D is perhaps TRBD1 (5 bases). With 1 base removed from V and 5 bases from J, the gap between germline ends came to 11 bases. Germline V gene sequence: CDR1 MDHEN, CDR2 SYDVKM. This CDR3 contains 14 residues. CDR3 sequence reads: CASSLYRGWTEAFF. The CDR3, as DNA: TGTGCCAGCAGTTTATATAGGGGTTGGACTGAAGCTTTCTTT.

The chain links TRBV6-5 to TRBJ1-1; no definite D call. This CDR3 has 13 residues. With 5 bases removed from V and 8 bases from J, the gap between germline ends came to 15 bases. Germline CDR1 is MNHEY and CDR2 is SVGAGI. The CDR3 here is CASSLIGNTEAFF. The CDR3 coding sequence is TGTGCCAGCAGTCTAATAGGAAATACAGAAGCTTTCTTT.

This clone appeared once. The chain combines TRBV29-1 with TRBJ2-1, with no clear D. With 4 bases removed from V and 0 bases from J, the gap between germline ends came to 10 bases. This CDR3 is 14 amino acids long. Germline V gives CDR1 SQVTM, CDR2 ANQGSEA. CDR3 sequence reads: CSVGGRSSYNEQFF. The CDR3 DNA reads as TGCAGCGTTGGTGGACGTAGCTCCTACAATGAGCAGTTCTTC.

This chain links TRBV9 with TRBJ2-5; no reliable D call. Germline V CDR1 and CDR2: SGDLS, YYNGEE. The CDR3 runs to 13 residues. V dropped 1 base and J dropped 2 bases, with 6 bases sitting between them. In DNA form, the CDR3 reads TGTGCCAGCAGCGTAAGCTCACAAGAGACCCAGTACTTC. Its translation is CASSVSSQETQYF. The variable domain in full, with the rest retrieved from reference TRBV9 and TRBJ2-5, is DSGVTQTPKHLITATGQRVTLRCSPRSGDLSVYWYQQSLDQGLQFLIQYYNGEERAKGNILERFSAQQFPDLHSELNLSSLELGDSALYFCASSVSSQETQYFGPGTRLLVL.

The chain carries TRBV28 and TRBJ1-1; possibly TRBD1 for D (6 bases). V gave up 6 bases and J gave up 7 bases, with 12 bases separating them. The CDR3 totals 12 residues. The germline CDR1 and CDR2 sequences are MDHEN and SYDVKM. The CDR3: CASRTGSIEAFF. In nucleotides, the CDR3 is TGTGCCAGCAGGACAGGTTCGATTGAAGCTTTCTTT.

The genes are TRBV20-1 and TRBJ2-7; D possibly uses TRBD1 or TRBD2 (6 bases each). Trimming took 5 bases from V and 9 from J, leaving 11 bases between them. The CDR3 extends over 10 amino acids. Germline V lookup: CDR1 DFQATT, CDR2 SNEGSKA (reference sequence). The DNA for the CDR3 is TGCAGTGCTTCCGAGGGGGGGCAGTACTTC. Translated: CSASEGGQYF.

This clone was observed a single time. J is TRBJ1-4 and V is TRBV12-3 or TRBV12-4; no clear D gene. The V and J ends lost 6 bases and 11 bases respectively, with 16 bases between them. This CDR3 region has 13 residues. CDR3 in amino acids: CASSQTPRRKLFF. The CDR3 nucleotides are TGTGCCAGCAGCCAAACGCCGCGTCGTAAACTGTTTTTT.

The CDR3 sequence: CASSSGLAGIHTDTQYF. The CDR3 DNA follows: TGTGCCAGCAGTTCGGGACTAGCGGGGATCCACACAGATACGCAGTATTTT. The rearrangement joins TRBV6-2 or TRBV6-3 to TRBJ2-3; 13 bases map to TRBD2. V shed 4 bases, J shed 2 bases, and the junction held 6 bases outside the gene matches. The germline V gene encodes CDR1 MNHEY and CDR2 SVGEGT. The CDR3 sequence is 17 residues long.

This rearrangement joins TRBV14 to TRBJ2-7; perhaps TRBD1 as D (6 bases). This CDR3 has 23 amino acids. The germline V gene encodes CDR1 SGHDN and CDR2 FVKESK. V was cut by 0 bases and J by 2 bases, with 35 bases left in between. Written as DNA, the CDR3 is TGTGCCAGCAGCCAAGATACTAGTATAAGGGACACCCTACCCCTTGCGTCGGCCTACGAGCAGTACTTC. Translating gives CASSQDTSIRDTLPLASAYEQYF.

This clone was seen just once. The rearrangement joins TRBV2 to TRBJ2-5; 12 bases are shared with TRBD2. The junction had 3 bases not matched to a gene; V was cut back by 5 bases and J by 5 bases. Germline-derived CDR1 and CDR2 are SNHLY and FYNNEI. The length of the CDR3 is 14 residues. The CDR3 DNA sequence: TGTGCCAGCAGTCCTGGACTAGCGGGGGAGACCCAGTACTTC. Its protein product is CASSPGLAGETQYF.

This chain uses TRBV3-1 (or the pseudogene TRBV3-2) with TRBJ1-2, with 9 nucleotides matching TRBD1. V shed 7 bases and J 7 bases; nucleotides not matched to a gene: 19. Germline V gene sequence: CDR1 LGHDT, CDR2 YNNKEL (reference sequence). This CDR3 is 17 amino acids long. The DNA of the CDR3 is TGTGCCAGCAAACCGAGCGGGACAGGGAAGTTTCGGCGTGGCTACACCTTC. Protein sequence: CASKPSGTGKFRRGYTF.

The chain couples TRBV2 to TRBJ2-7; D is perhaps TRBD1 (6 bases). The CDR3 is 13 amino acids. Trimming removed 10 bases from V and 3 bases from J, with 16 bases in between. Germline CDR1 reads SNHLY; CDR2 reads FYNNEI. DNA for the CDR3: TGTGCCAAAAGTCTGACAGGAAGCTACGAGCAGTACTTC. Protein product: CAKSLTGSYEQYF.

This sequence joins TRBV5-1 and TRBJ2-7; 7 bases are shared with TRBD2. The V gene end was trimmed by 4 bases and the J gene end by 0 bases; junction bases not matched to a gene: 10. CDR3 length: 16 residues. The germline V gene encodes CDR1 SGHRS and CDR2 YFSETQ. This chain's CDR3 is CASSQLSSGASYEQYF. In nucleotides, the CDR3 is TGCGCCAGCAGCCAACTCTCTAGCGGAGCCTCCTACGAGCAGTACTTC.

J is TRBJ1-2 and V is TRBV5-6, with no clear D. V lost 0 bases and J lost 7, with 13 bases in between. CDR1 is SGHDT and CDR2 is YYEEEE in the germline V gene. CDR3 length: 14 amino acids. This CDR3 is CASSLASGSLGYTF. The DNA for the CDR3 is TGTGCCAGCAGCTTGGCCTCAGGATCGCTTGGCTACACCTTC. Supplemented by reference TRBV5-6 and TRBJ1-2, the full variable domain reads DAGVTQSPTHLIKTRGQQVTLRCSPKSGHDTVSWYQQALGQGPQFIFQYYEEEERQRGNFPDRFSGHQFPNYSSELNVNALLLGDSALYLCASSLASGSLGYTFGSGTRLTVV.